A single sample gave rise to the 26 T cell receptor beta chains below, sequenced in a study of blood T cells in healthy people across ages. A sample-barcoded 5' primer and a J-beta primer mix were used in a second PCR of about 7 to 12 cycles. TCRdb reprocessed the 5' RACE reads with MiXCR, giving one entry per CDR3 protein. The table lists 1.5 million to 2 million distinct CDR3 sequences, 28% of them singletons. What was sequenced was blood. The receptors here all came from a woman aged 30 to 39 in good health.

This clonotype was observed a few times. This chain links TRBV6-6 with TRBJ2-7, with TRBD1 matching 7 bases. V dropped 1 base and J dropped 5; count of bases not matched to a gene: 2. CDR3 length: 13 residues. Per the germline V gene, CDR1 is MNHNY and CDR2 is SVGAGI (reference sequence). The chain's CDR3 is CASSYWDRDEQYF. In nucleotides, the CDR3 is TGTGCCAGCAGTTACTGGGACAGAGACGAGCAGTACTTC.

The J gene is TRBJ2-7, the V gene TRBV27; 7 bases match TRBD1. CDR1 is MNHEY, CDR2 SMNVEV, per germline (reference sequence). The CDR3 runs to 15 residues. With 7 bases clipped from V and 2 bases from J, the junction kept 11 bases outside the gene matches. The CDR3 region has the DNA TGTGCCAGCACCGAGACAGGGTCTTGGCCCTACGAGCAGTACTTC. This translates into CASTETGSWPYEQYF.

Only a few counts were recorded for this clonotype. Possible read error: a much larger clone is one base away. This sequence joins TRBV28 and TRBJ1-2; D is uncertain. The germline V gene encodes CDR1 MDHEN and CDR2 SYDVKM. The CDR3 runs to 15 residues. V was pared by 7 bases and J by 8 bases, with 23 bases between. CDR3 sequence (DNA): TGTGCCAGCACCCTGGGATCCGGTGGGTCTTGGGGCTACACCTTC. The encoded protein is CASTLGSGGSWGYTF.

Only a few counts were recorded for this clonotype. The chain joins TRBV7-3 to TRBJ2-5, with D perhaps matching TRBD1 (6 bases). In germline, CDR1 is SGHTA, CDR2 FQGTGA. The length of the CDR3 is 18 residues. The V end lost 1 base, the J end lost 1 base, and 19 bases lay between the germline ends. CDR3 sequence reads: CASSLSSGTPSAQETQYF. For the CDR3, the DNA is TGTGCCAGCAGCTTAAGTTCCGGGACACCCTCAGCCCAAGAGACCCAGTACTTC.

The V call is TRBV27, the J call TRBJ2-7; TRBD1 aligns across 7 bases. The J segment lost 3 bases and the V segment lost 6 bases, leaving 11 bases of the junction unmatched. The CDR3 runs 15 residues. CDR1 is MNHEY, CDR2 SMNVEV, per germline (reference sequence). The DNA for the CDR3 is TGTGCCAGCAGCCCTTCCGGGACAGCTATCTACGAGCAGTACTTC. It translates to CASSPSGTAIYEQYF.

The J gene is TRBJ1-5, the V gene TRBV20-1; tentatively, D is TRBD1 (5 bases). The CDR3 loop spans 16 amino acids. Germline-derived CDR1 and CDR2 are DFQATT and SNEGSKA (reference sequence). Deletions cut 0 bases from V and 2 bases from J, with 14 bases between. Written as DNA, the CDR3 is TGCAGTGCTAGAGACGCCAGGGAGGTCGGCAATCAGCCCCAGCATTTT. This gives the protein CSARDAREVGNQPQHF.

The sample holds many counts of this clonotype. The chain joins TRBV7-2 to TRBJ2-7; D possibly corresponds to TRBD2 (5 bases). Germline assignment: CDR1 SGHTA and CDR2 FQGNSA. CDR3 size: 14 residues. The V and J ends lost 4 bases and 1 base respectively, with 11 bases between them. The chain's CDR3 is CASSSPTSSYEQYF. Written as DNA, the CDR3 is TGTGCCAGCAGCTCCCCTACTAGTTCCTACGAGCAGTACTTC. Drawing the rest from reference TRBV7-2 and TRBJ2-7, the complete variable domain is GAGVSQSPSNKVTEKGKDVELRCDPISGHTALYWYRQSLGQGLEFLIYFQGNSAPDKSGLPSDRFSAERTGGSVSTLTIQRTQQEDSAVYLCASSSPTSSYEQYFGPGTRLTVT.

The table lists this clonotype with a few counts. The rearrangement links TRBV4-3 to TRBJ2-1, with TRBD2 matching 9 bases. The CDR3 consists of 16 residues. After removal of 1 base from V and 4 bases from J, the junction contained 5 bases not matched to a gene. CDR1 and CDR2 (germline): LGHNA, YSLEER. CDR3 residues: CASSQGTSAVYNEQFF. CDR3 in DNA: TGCGCCAGCAGCCAAGGGACTAGCGCGGTATACAATGAGCAGTTCTTC.

This clonotype was recorded a few times. The chain combines TRBV5-1 with TRBJ2-7; 7 bases match TRBD1. The germline V gene encodes CDR1 SGHRS and CDR2 YFSETQ. The CDR3 spans 15 residues. The V segment lost 8 bases and the J segment 3 bases; nucleotides outside the gene matches: 14. The CDR3 bases are TGCGCCAGTAGCCTCACTACGACAGGGTACTACGAGCAGTACTTC. This codes for CASSLTTTGYYEQYF.

Comment on this clonotype: Just one base apart from a much larger clone, this may be a read error. This chain connects TRBV7-9 to TRBJ2-1, with a weak D call TRBD2 (6 bases). CDR3 length: 16 residues. Germline V CDR1 and CDR2: SEHNR, FQNEAQ (reference sequence). The CDR3 DNA sequence: TGTACCAGCAGCTTTGAAGGCGGGATGGTCTTAAATGAGCAGTTCTTC. This sequence encodes CTSSFEGGMVLNEQFF.

This clonotype was picked up a small number of times. The V and J genes are TRBV10-2 and TRBJ2-1; D may correspond to TRBD1 or TRBD2 (5 bases each). This CDR3 is 16 amino acids long. Deletions cut 3 bases from V and 0 bases from J, with 12 bases between. The germline V gene encodes CDR1 WSHSY and CDR2 SAAADI. The CDR3 here is CASSDPGTVSYNEQFF. CDR3 DNA: TGCGCCAGCAGTGACCCCGGGACGGTCTCCTACAATGAGCAGTTCTTC.

A few counts support this clonotype. Germline and junction disagree at one end, which may indicate a read error. V and J are TRBV24-1 and TRBJ2-3; 11 bases fit TRBD1. Germline V gives CDR1 KGHDR, CDR2 SFDVKD. The CDR3 is 16 residues long. The CDR3 spells CATNDPGQGGADTQYF. The CDR3 nucleotides read TGTGCCACCAATGATCCGGGACAGGGGGGGGCAGATACGCAGTATTTT.

The chain combines TRBV2 with TRBJ1-4, with D hard to call. Deletions cut 1 base from V and 10 bases from J, with 13 bases between. The CDR3 covers 14 residues. In germline, CDR1 is SNHLY, CDR2 FYNNEI. The chain's CDR3 is CASSEVEGGGKLFF. Written as DNA, the CDR3 is TGTGCCAGCAGTGAAGTTGAAGGTGGCGGAAAACTGTTTTTT.

V gene TRBV28 combines with J gene TRBJ2-3, with 9 bases aligning to TRBD2. Trimming took 3 bases from V and 5 from J; bases not matched to a gene: 6. The CDR3 spans 15 residues. Germline V CDR1 and CDR2: MDHEN, SYDVKM. In nucleotides, the CDR3 is TGTGCCAGCAGTTTGGGCGGGAGGGCCATAGATACGCAGTATTTT. It translates to CASSLGGRAIDTQYF. Full variable domain (missing parts from reference TRBV28 and TRBJ2-3): DVKVTQSSRYLVKRTGEKVFLECVQDMDHENMFWYRQDPGLGLRLIYFSYDVKMKEKGDIPEGYSVSREKKERFSLILESASTNQTSMYLCASSLGGRAIDTQYFGPGTRLTVL.

V and J are TRBV10-1 and TRBJ2-3; 9 positions agree with TRBD1. The CDR3 length is 13 residues. The germline gives CDR1 WNHNN, CDR2 SYGVQD (reference sequence). V was clipped by 7 bases and J by 3 bases; unmatched bases: 2. CDR3 DNA sequence: TGCGCCAGCAACGACAGGGGGACAGATACGCAGTATTTT. Amino acids: CASNDRGTDTQYF.

With regard to this clonotype: The junction differs from germline at one of its ends, possibly a read error. The chain combines TRBV7-9 with TRBJ1-2, with 9 bases fitting TRBD1. CDR1 is SEHNR and CDR2 is FQNEAQ in the germline V gene (reference sequence). This CDR3 region has 13 residues. This CDR3 is CSSSLAQGAGYTF. The CDR3 bases are TGTTCCAGCAGCTTAGCACAGGGGGCGGGCTACACCTTC.

CDR3 region: CASSEGTRETQYF. As DNA, the CDR3 is TGTGCCAGCAGCGAGGGGACGCGGGAGACCCAGTACTTC. The genes are TRBV7-9 and TRBJ2-5; D is tentatively TRBD1 or TRBD2 (5 bases each). CDR3 length: 13 residues. Trimming cost V 5 bases and J 5 bases, with 12 bases left between them. The germline V gene encodes CDR1 SEHNR and CDR2 FQNEAQ (reference sequence). Full variable domain (rest looked up from reference TRBV7-9 and TRBJ2-5): DTGVSQNPRHKITKRGQNVTFRCDPISEHNRLYWYRQTLGQGPEFLTYFQNEAQLEKSRLLSDRFSAERPKGSFSTLEIQRTEQGDSAMYLCASSEGTRETQYFGPGTRLLVL.

V is TRBV27 and J is TRBJ2-5; 9 bases align to TRBD2. Trimming removed 3 bases from V and 2 bases from J; junction bases left unmatched: 4. Germline-derived CDR1 and CDR2 are MNHEY and SMNVEV (reference sequence). There are 15 residues in the CDR3. CDR3 sequence reads: CASSFSGGKQETQYF. Written as DNA, the CDR3 is TGTGCCAGCAGTTTTAGCGGGGGAAAACAAGAGACCCAGTACTTC.

The rearrangement links TRBV20-1 to TRBJ2-3; 9 positions match TRBD2. The trim removed 1 base at V and 2 bases at J, leaving 13 bases unmatched. The CDR3 extends over 18 amino acids. CDR1 is DFQATT, CDR2 SNEGSKA, per germline (reference sequence). The CDR3 reads CSARGPSQRGADTDTQYF. In DNA form, the CDR3 reads TGCAGTGCTAGAGGGCCCTCCCAGCGGGGGGCTGACACAGATACGCAGTATTTT.

This clonotype was observed a handful of times. The gene calls are TRBV6-2 or TRBV6-3 and TRBJ2-5, with 13 bases matching TRBD2. Trimming at V came to 6 bases and at J to 1 base, leaving 5 bases not matched to a gene. Germline V lookup: CDR1 MNHEY, CDR2 SVGEGT. The CDR3 is 16 residues long. This CDR3 is CASSRLAGGIQETQYF. DNA of the CDR3: TGTGCCAGCAGCAGACTAGCGGGGGGAATCCAAGAGACCCAGTACTTC.

The chain combines TRBV20-1 with TRBJ1-4; possible D gene TRBD1, 5 bases. The CDR3 runs 13 residues. Germline V CDR1 and CDR2: DFQATT, SNEGSKA (reference sequence). Between the trimmed V and J ends, which lost 0 bases and 3 bases, there was a span of 5 bases. CDR3 sequence reads: CSAREGANEKLFF. In DNA, the CDR3 is TGCAGTGCTAGAGAGGGGGCTAATGAAAAACTGTTTTTT.

The chain employs TRBV20-1 and TRBJ1-1; no reliable D call. Germline CDR1 DFQATT, CDR2 SNEGSKA (reference sequence). This CDR3 contains 15 residues. V lost 0 bases and J 0 bases, leaving 11 bases between the germline ends. CDR3 in amino acids: CSARDLAYLNTEAFF. CDR3 coding DNA: TGCAGTGCTAGAGATCTGGCATACTTGAACACTGAAGCTTTCTTT.

This clonotype was observed a single time. The chain recombines TRBV19 with TRBJ1-2; 8 bases line up with TRBD1. J lost 1 base, V lost 10 bases, and 11 bases had no gene match. Germline loops: CDR1 LNHDA, CDR2 SQIVND (reference sequence). The CDR3 totals 15 residues. CDR3 sequence (DNA): TGTGCCACTCAATTAGGACAGGGAGTTAACTATGGCTACACCTTC. This codes for CATQLGQGVNYGYTF.

In its sample, this clonotype was seen a few times. The chain recombines TRBV20-1 with TRBJ1-5, with D possibly TRBD1 on 5 matching bases. This CDR3 has 15 amino acids. Deletions cut 1 base from V and 5 bases from J, with 15 bases between. Germline-derived CDR1 and CDR2 are DFQATT and SNEGSKA (reference sequence). This chain's CDR3 is CSARVPGRADQPQHF. The CDR3 DNA is TGCAGTGCTAGAGTCCCGGGACGGGCCGATCAGCCCCAGCATTTT.

This clonotype has only a few counts. V usage is TRBV27 and J usage is TRBJ2-7; D uncertain. The ends were cut back, 4 bases at V and 1 base at J, with 8 bases in the middle. This CDR3 spans 13 amino acids. Germline V gene data show CDR1 as MNHEY and CDR2 as SMNVEV (reference sequence). CDR3 sequence (DNA): TGTGCCAGCAGTTCTCAGGCTTCCTACGAGCAGTACTTC. Its translation: CASSSQASYEQYF.

The table lists this clonotype with a few counts. J is TRBJ2-3 and V is TRBV20-1; D remains ambiguous. The V and J ends lost 0 bases and 7 bases respectively, with 8 bases between them. The germline gives CDR1 DFQATT, CDR2 SNEGSKA (reference sequence). The CDR3 length is 12 residues. The CDR3 protein is CSARDPQHTQYF. The CDR3 DNA reads TGCAGTGCTAGAGACCCACAACATACGCAGTATTTT.